Here is one T cell receptor beta chain with its context. Trimming cost V 3 bases and J 2 bases, with 15 bases left between them. This CDR3 is built from 15 residues. CDR1 is SGDLS and CDR2 is YYNGEE in the germline V gene. Original methodology: Scientists estimated how many nucleated cells there were by amplifying reference gene primers. Sequencing was performed with immunoSEQ multiplex PCR; in TCRdb, only in-frame clones are kept and a portion is missing. The V and J calls and clone size were taken over from that table, and D and trimming were inferred from the DNA. This repertoire shows some 130,000 clones, 90% found once; its top ten account for 4.6%. The record originates from a study of blood T cell repertoires in COVID-19. As for the study in general: Samples taken during acute and convalescent COVID-19 were collected in the United States, Italy and Spain. From T cells, B-cell-depleted T cells, or PBMCs came the material, which was cDNA or gDNA.

The Seattle patients, enrolled during active infection, were followed longitudinally. The sequenced sample consisted of peripheral blood. The V call is TRBV9, the J call TRBJ2-7, with D possibly matching TRBD2 (5 bases). The receptor comes from a man aged 55 to 70 with COVID-19, enrolled during active disease. CDR3 amino acids: CASSASGKEAYEQYF. The CDR3 nucleotides read TGTGCCAGCAGCGCTTCGGGGAAGGAAGCCTACGAGCAGTACTTC.